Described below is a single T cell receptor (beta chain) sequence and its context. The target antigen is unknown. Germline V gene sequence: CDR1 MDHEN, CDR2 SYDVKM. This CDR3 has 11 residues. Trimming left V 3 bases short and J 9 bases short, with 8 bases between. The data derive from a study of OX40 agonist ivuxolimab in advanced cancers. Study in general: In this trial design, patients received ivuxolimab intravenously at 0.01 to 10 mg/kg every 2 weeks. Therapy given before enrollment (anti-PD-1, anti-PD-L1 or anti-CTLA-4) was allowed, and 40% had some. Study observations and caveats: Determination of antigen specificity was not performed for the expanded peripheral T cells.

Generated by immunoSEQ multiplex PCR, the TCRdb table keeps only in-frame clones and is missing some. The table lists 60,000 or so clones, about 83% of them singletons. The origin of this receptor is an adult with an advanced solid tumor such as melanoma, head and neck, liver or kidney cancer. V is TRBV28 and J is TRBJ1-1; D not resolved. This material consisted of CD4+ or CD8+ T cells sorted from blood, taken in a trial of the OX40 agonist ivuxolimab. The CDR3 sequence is CASSLNSKAFF. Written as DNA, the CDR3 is TGTGCCAGCAGTTTGAACAGTAAAGCTTTCTTT.